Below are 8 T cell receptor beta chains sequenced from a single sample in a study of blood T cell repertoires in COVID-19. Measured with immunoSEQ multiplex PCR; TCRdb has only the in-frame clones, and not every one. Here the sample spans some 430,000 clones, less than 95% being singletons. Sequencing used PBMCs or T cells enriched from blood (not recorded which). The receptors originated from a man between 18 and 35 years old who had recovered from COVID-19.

The CDR3 region has the DNA TGTGCCAGTAGTATAACTAGCGGGGAGACCCAGTACTTC. This sequence encodes CASSITSGETQYF. The genes are TRBV19 and TRBJ2-5, with 9 bases identical to TRBD2. The CDR3 is made up of 13 amino acids. Per germline, CDR1 LNHDA and CDR2 SQIVND (reference sequence). V shed 2 bases and J 5 bases; nucleotides not matched to a gene: 0.

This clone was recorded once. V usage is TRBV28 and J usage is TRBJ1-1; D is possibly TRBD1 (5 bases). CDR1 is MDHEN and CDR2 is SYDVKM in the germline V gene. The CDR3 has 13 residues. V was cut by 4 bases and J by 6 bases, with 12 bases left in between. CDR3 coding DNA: TGTGCCAGCAGTTCCCCCCAGGGTTCTGAAGCTTTCTTT. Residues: CASSSPQGSEAFF. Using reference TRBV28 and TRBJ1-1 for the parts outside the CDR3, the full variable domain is DVKVTQSSRYLVKRTGEKVFLECVQDMDHENMFWYRQDPGLGLRLIYFSYDVKMKEKGDIPEGYSVSREKKERFSLILESASTNQTSMYLCASSSPQGSEAFFGQGTRLTVV.

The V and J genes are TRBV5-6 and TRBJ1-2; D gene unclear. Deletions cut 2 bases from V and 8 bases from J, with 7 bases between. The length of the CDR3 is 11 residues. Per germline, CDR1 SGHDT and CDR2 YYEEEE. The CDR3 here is CASSFSQGYTF. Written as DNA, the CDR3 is TGTGCCAGCAGCTTTAGCCAAGGCTACACCTTC. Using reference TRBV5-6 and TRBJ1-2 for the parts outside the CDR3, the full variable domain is DAGVTQSPTHLIKTRGQQVTLRCSPKSGHDTVSWYQQALGQGPQFIFQYYEEEERQRGNFPDRFSGHQFPNYSSELNVNALLLGDSALYLCASSFSQGYTFGSGTRLTVV.

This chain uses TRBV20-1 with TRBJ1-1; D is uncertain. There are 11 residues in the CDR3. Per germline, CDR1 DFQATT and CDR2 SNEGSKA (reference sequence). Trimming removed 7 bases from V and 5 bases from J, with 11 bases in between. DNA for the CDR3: TGCAGTGGCCACCGCGGTACTGAAGCTTTCTTT. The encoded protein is CSGHRGTEAFF.

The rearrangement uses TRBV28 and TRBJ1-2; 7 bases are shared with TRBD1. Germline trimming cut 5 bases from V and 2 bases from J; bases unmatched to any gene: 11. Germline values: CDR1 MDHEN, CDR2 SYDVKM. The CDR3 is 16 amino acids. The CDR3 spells CASSPPGTARNYGYTF. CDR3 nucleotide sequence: TGTGCCAGCAGTCCCCCCGGGACAGCCAGAAACTATGGCTACACCTTC.

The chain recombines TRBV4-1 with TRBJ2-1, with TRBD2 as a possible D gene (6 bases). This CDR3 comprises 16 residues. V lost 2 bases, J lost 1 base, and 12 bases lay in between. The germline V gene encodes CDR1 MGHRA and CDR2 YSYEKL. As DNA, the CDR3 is TGCGCCAGCAGCCAAAACGTGGCGGGATCCTACAATGAGCAGTTCTTC. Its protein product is CASSQNVAGSYNEQFF.

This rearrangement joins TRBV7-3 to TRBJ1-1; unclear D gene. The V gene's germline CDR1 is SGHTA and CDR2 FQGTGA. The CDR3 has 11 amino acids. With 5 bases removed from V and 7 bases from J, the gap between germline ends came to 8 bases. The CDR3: CASSRGGEAFF. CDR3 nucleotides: TGTGCCAGCAGCCGAGGCGGTGAAGCTTTCTTT.

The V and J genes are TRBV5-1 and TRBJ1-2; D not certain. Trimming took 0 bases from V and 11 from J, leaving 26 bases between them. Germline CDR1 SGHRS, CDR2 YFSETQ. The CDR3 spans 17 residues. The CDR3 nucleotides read TGCGCCAGCAGCTTGGATGGGTCAGACTTGTCACTATGGCGGTACACCTTC. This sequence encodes CASSLDGSDLSLWRYTF.